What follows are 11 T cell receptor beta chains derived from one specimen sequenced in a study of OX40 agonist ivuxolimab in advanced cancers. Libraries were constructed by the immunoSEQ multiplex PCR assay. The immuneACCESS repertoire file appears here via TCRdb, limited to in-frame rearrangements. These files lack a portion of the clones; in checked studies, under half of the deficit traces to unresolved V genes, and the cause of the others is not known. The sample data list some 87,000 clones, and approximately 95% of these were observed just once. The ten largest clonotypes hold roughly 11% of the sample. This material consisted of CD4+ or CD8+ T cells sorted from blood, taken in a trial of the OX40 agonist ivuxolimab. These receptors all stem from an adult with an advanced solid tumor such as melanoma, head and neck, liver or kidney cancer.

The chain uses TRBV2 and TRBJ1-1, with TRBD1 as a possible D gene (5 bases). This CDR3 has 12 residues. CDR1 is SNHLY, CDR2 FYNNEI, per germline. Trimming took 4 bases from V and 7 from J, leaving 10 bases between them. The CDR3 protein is CASSAHRLEAFF. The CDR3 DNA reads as TGTGCCAGCAGTGCCCACAGGCTTGAAGCTTTCTTT.

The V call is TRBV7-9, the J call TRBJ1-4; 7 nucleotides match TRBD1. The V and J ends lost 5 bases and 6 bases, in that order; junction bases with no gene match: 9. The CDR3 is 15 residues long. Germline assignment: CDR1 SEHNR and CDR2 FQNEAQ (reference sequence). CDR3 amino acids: CASSQGGPGDEKLFF. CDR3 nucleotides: TGTGCCAGCAGCCAGGGGGGGCCAGGGGATGAAAAACTGTTTTTT.

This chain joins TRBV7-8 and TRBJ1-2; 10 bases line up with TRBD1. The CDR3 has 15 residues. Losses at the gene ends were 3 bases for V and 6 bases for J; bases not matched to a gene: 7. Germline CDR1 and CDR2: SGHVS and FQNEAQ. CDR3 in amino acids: CASSFITTGGNGYTF. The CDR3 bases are TGTGCCAGCAGCTTTATTACGACAGGGGGCAATGGCTACACCTTC.

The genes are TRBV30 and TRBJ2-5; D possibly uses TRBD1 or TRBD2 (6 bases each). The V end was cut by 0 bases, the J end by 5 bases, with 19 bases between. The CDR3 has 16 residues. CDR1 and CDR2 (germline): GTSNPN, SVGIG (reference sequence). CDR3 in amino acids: CAWSVRGAGTRETQYF. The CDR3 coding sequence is TGTGCCTGGAGTGTAAGGGGGGCCGGGACAAGGGAGACCCAGTACTTC.

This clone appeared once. CDR3 loop: CASSATGTDEKLFF. The CDR3 bases are TGTGCCAGCAGCGCGACAGGTACTGATGAAAAACTGTTTTTT. The chain uses TRBV9 and TRBJ1-4; the D gene is possibly TRBD1 (6 bases). Trimming removed 3 bases at V and 6 bases at J, with 12 bases between. CDR1 is SGDLS, CDR2 YYNGEE, per germline. This CDR3 has 14 amino acids.

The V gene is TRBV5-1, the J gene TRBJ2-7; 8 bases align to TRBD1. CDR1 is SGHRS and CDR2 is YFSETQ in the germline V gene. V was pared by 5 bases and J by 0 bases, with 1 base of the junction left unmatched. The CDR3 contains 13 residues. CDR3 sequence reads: CASRTGASYEQYF. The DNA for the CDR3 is TGCGCCAGCAGGACAGGGGCCTCCTACGAGCAGTACTTC.

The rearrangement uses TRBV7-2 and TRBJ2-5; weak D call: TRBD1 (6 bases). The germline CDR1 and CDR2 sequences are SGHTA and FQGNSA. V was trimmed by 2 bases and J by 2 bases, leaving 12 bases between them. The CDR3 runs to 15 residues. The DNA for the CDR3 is TGTGCCAGCAGCTTACTGACAGGCCAGCAAGAGACCCAGTACTTC. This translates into CASSLLTGQQETQYF.

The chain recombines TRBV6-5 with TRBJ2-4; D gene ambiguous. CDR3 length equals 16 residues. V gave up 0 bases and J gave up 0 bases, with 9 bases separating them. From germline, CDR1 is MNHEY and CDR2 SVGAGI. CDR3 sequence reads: CASSYSVILAKNIQYF. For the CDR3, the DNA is TGTGCCAGCAGTTACTCTGTGATCTTAGCCAAAAACATTCAGTACTTC.

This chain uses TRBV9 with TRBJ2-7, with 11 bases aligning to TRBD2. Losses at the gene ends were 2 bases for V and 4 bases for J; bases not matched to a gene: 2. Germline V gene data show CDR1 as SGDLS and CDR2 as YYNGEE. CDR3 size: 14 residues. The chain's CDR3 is CASSVGLAEYEQYF. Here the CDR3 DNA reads TGTGCCAGCAGCGTGGGACTAGCGGAATACGAGCAGTACTTC.

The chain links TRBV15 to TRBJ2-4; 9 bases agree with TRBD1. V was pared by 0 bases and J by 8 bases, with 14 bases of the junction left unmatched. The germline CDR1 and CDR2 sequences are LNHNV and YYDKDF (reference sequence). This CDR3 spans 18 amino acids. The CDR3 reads CATSRDLYSMTGGDIQYF. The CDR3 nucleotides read TGTGCCACCAGCAGAGATTTGTATAGTATGACAGGGGGGGACATTCAGTACTTC.

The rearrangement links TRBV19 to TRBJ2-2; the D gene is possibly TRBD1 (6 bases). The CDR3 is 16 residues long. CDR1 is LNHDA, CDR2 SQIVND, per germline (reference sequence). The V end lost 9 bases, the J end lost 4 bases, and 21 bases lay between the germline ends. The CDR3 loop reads CASLPRGGPSTGELFF. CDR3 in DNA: TGTGCCAGCCTCCCCAGGGGCGGTCCTTCCACCGGGGAGCTGTTTTTT.